This TCR beta chain was recorded in a study of cytomegalovirus exposure and HLA in healthy donors. General study points: An Asian-associated ancestry cluster reportedly showed fewer N-insertions than the approximately 700-donor mean in a later analysis.

Amplification used 60 Vbeta primers and 13 Jbeta primers. Original methodology: In a later analysis, around 10 million of approximately 80 million unique beta chains occurred in at least two donors. Sequencing used immunoSEQ multiplex PCR; TCRdb keeps in-frame clones, though not all of them. D and trimming come from the DNA, and the V and J calls and clone size come from that table. The sample yields about 130,000 clones, roughly 77% seen once. In its sample, this clone was seen once. Antigen specificity is unknown. V lost 0 bases to trimming and J lost 6 bases; unmatched junction nucleotides: 3. Germline CDR1 SGHNT, CDR2 YYREEE (reference sequence). CDR3 length: 14 residues.

Material for sequencing was PBMCs. This rearrangement joins TRBV5-4 to TRBJ2-1, with 7 bases aligning to TRBD2. The source of this sequence is a woman in her forties in good health and CMV-seropositive. CDR3 nucleotides: TGTGCCAGCAGCTTGGGTGCGGGAGCCAATGAGCAGTTCTTC. Translation gives CASSLGAGANEQFF.